One sample yielded the 20 T cell receptor beta chains listed below, sequenced in a study of shared clonotypes between healthy human individuals. CD45RO-negative, CCR7-positively selected cells formed the naive CD8 fraction, excluding terminally differentiated effector memory CD45RA+ cells. Clones were sequenced by immunoSEQ multiplex PCR, and TCRdb holds only the in-frame ones, with some missing. The profile shows some 2 million clones, approximately 94% of them singletons. The sample was naive CD8+ T cells sorted from blood. These TCRs come from a man in his late teens or twenties in good health.

The CDR3 nucleotides are TGCGCCAGCAGCTCTCCATTTGGGACTAGCGGAACCTACAATGAGCAGTTCTTC. It is translated as CASSSPFGTSGTYNEQFF. The chain uses TRBV4-3 and TRBJ2-1; 11 bases agree with TRBD2. Germline CDR1 is LGHNA and CDR2 is YSLEER. V lost 5 bases and J lost 2; bases outside the gene matches: 11. This CDR3 contains 18 residues.

This chain joins TRBV28 and TRBJ2-6, with 7 bases lining up with TRBD1. V lost 6 bases to trimming and J lost 2 bases; unmatched junction nucleotides: 4. The CDR3 totals 15 residues. The germline CDR1 and CDR2 sequences are MDHEN and SYDVKM. DNA for the CDR3: TGTGCCAGCAGCGAAACAGGGGCTGGGGCCAACGTCCTGACTTTC. Amino acids: CASSETGAGANVLTF. The full variable domain, its missing parts supplied by reference TRBV28 and TRBJ2-6, is DVKVTQSSRYLVKRTGEKVFLECVQDMDHENMFWYRQDPGLGLRLIYFSYDVKMKEKGDIPEGYSVSREKKERFSLILESASTNQTSMYLCASSETGAGANVLTFGAGSRLTVL.

This clone was seen more than once but under ten times. The chain employs TRBV27 and TRBJ1-5; D unresolved. Trimming stripped 0 bases from V and 1 base from J, with 7 bases between. The CDR3 is 15 amino acids. Germline lookup yields CDR1 MNHEY and CDR2 SMNVEV (reference sequence). The CDR3, as DNA: TGTGCCAGCAGTTTATCCAGATTCAGCAATCAGCCCCAGCATTTT. Encoded protein: CASSLSRFSNQPQHF.

V is TRBV11-2 and J is TRBJ2-1; D is ambiguous. The V gene lost 5 bases and the J gene lost 8 bases, with 7 bases spanning the gap. The CDR3 runs 11 residues. Germline V CDR1 and CDR2: SGHAT, FQNNGV. The CDR3 coding sequence is TGTGCCAGCAGCGACATGGATGAGCAGTTCTTC. This encodes CASSDMDEQFF.

J is TRBJ1-2 and V is TRBV6-5, with D possibly TRBD1 on 6 matching bases. The V end was cut by 7 bases, the J end by 8 bases, with 17 bases between. The CDR3 spans 13 residues. Germline-derived CDR1 and CDR2 are MNHEY and SVGAGI. This CDR3 is CASTPSGGRGYTF. CDR3 DNA sequence: TGTGCCAGCACCCCATCCGGGGGGCGCGGCTACACCTTC.

CDR3: CASSLSGALGELFF. The CDR3 DNA reads TGTGCCAGCAGCTTATCTGGGGCCCTGGGAGAGCTGTTTTTT. The genes are TRBV11-2 and TRBJ2-2, with D maybe TRBD1 (5 bases). In germline, CDR1 is SGHAT, CDR2 FQNNGV. Trimming removed 2 bases at V and 11 bases at J, with 15 bases between. CDR3 length equals 14 residues.

This clone was counted only a few times. The identical CDR3 is also encoded by other nucleotide sequences in the sample. The genes are TRBV30 and TRBJ1-1; D gene ambiguous. The CDR3 runs to 13 residues. Germline CDR1 is GTSNPN and CDR2 is SVGIG (reference sequence). The ends were cut back, 0 bases at V and 3 bases at J, with 8 bases in the middle. CDR3 coding DNA: TGTGCCTGGAGTGTTGCGGGGTACACTGAAGCTTTCTTT. Amino acids: CAWSVAGYTEAFF.

The gene calls are TRBV5-6 and TRBJ2-3; TRBD2 aligns across 10 bases. J gave up 6 bases and V 3 bases, and 7 bases lay outside the gene matches. The V gene's germline CDR1 is SGHDT and CDR2 YYEEEE. The CDR3 totals 15 residues. CDR3 sequence (DNA): TGTGCCAGCAGCTCCCTTAGCGGGGGGAAGGATACGCAGTATTTT. This codes for CASSSLSGGKDTQYF.

The chain carries TRBV6-5 and TRBJ1-2, with D possibly matching TRBD1 (5 bases). CDR1 is MNHEY, CDR2 SVGAGI, per germline. V lost 5 bases and J lost 12, with 19 bases in between. The CDR3 runs to 13 residues. The CDR3, as DNA: TGTGCCAGCAGTCCCGGGACCGCAGGGTGGGACACCTTC. Amino acid sequence: CASSPGTAGWDTF.

The V and J genes are TRBV21-1 and TRBJ2-7; TRBD1, the table's D call, lacks a check against the DNA. TRBV21-1 corresponds to a pseudogene. The CDR3 loop spans 9 amino acids. This CDR3 reads CASSTPTVV. The CDR3 DNA reads as TGTGCCAGCAGCACTCCGACAGTCGTT.

The rearrangement uses TRBV10-1 and TRBJ1-5; D call uncertain. V was cut by 0 bases and J by 0 bases, with 18 bases left in between. Germline V gives CDR1 WNHNN, CDR2 SYGVQD (reference sequence). The CDR3 extends over 19 amino acids. CDR3 protein: CASSESGLRESYSNQPQHF. The CDR3 bases are TGCGCCAGCAGTGAGTCGGGTTTGAGGGAATCTTATAGCAATCAGCCCCAGCATTTT.

The J gene is TRBJ2-3, the V gene TRBV13; 12 positions agree with TRBD2. Germline V gives CDR1 PRHDT, CDR2 FYEKMQ (reference sequence). The V gene end was trimmed by 5 bases and the J gene end by 6 bases; junction bases not matched to a gene: 3. This CDR3 comprises 14 residues. The CDR3 loop reads CASSLTSGSDTQYF. In DNA, the CDR3 is TGTGCCAGCAGCCTGACTAGCGGGAGTGATACGCAGTATTTT.

In regard to this clone: In the same sample, other DNA sequences code for this CDR3. V and J are TRBV7-9 and TRBJ1-3; D not certain. Germline V gives CDR1 SEHNR, CDR2 FQNEAQ (reference sequence). CDR3 length equals 15 residues. V dropped 1 base and J dropped 0 bases, with 7 bases sitting between them. The CDR3 coding sequence is TGTGCCAGCAGCTTAGTAGGGAGCTCTGGAAACACCATATATTTT. The encoded protein is CASSLVGSSGNTIYF.

Turning to this clone: The same CDR3 arises from other DNA sequences in this sample as well. V is TRBV28 and J is TRBJ1-1, with TRBD1 as a possible D gene (6 bases). CDR3 length: 14 residues. CDR1 is MDHEN, CDR2 SYDVKM, per germline. Trimming pared 3 bases from V and 0 bases from J, leaving 8 bases between. CDR3 in DNA: TGTGCCAGCAGTTTGCGGACAGTGAACACTGAAGCTTTCTTT. This codes for CASSLRTVNTEAFF.

The chain is built from TRBV11-2 and TRBJ1-6, with 8 nucleotides matching TRBD1. Trimming removed 6 bases from V and 10 bases from J; junction bases left unmatched: 5. This CDR3 is built from 13 residues. Germline values: CDR1 SGHAT, CDR2 FQNNGV. The DNA of the CDR3 is TGTGCCAGCAGGCGCACAGGGGGATCACCCCTCCACTTT. Translating gives CASRRTGGSPLHF. The full variable domain, its missing parts supplied by reference TRBV11-2 and TRBJ1-6, is EAGVAQSPRYKIIEKRQSVAFWCNPISGHATLYWYQQILGQGPKLLIQFQNNGVVDDSQLPKDRFSAERLKGVDSTLKIQPAKLEDSAVYLCASRRTGGSPLHFGNGTRLTVT.

The chain is built from TRBV4-2 and TRBJ2-3; tentative D call: TRBD2 (6 bases). The CDR3 extends over 13 amino acids. V gave up 1 base and J gave up 6 bases, with 8 bases separating them. Germline assignment: CDR1 LGHNA and CDR2 YNFKEQ. CDR3 coding DNA: TGTGCCAGCAGCCAAGTAGGAGGGGATACGCAGTATTTT. Protein product: CASSQVGGDTQYF.

The genes are TRBV27 and TRBJ2-5, with D perhaps TRBD2 (6 bases). Between the trimmed V and J ends, which lost 5 bases and 7 bases, there was a span of 20 bases. The CDR3 is 15 residues long. Looked up from germline, CDR1 is MNHEY and CDR2 is SMNVEV (reference sequence). This CDR3 reads CASSPFGTSMRTQYF. CDR3 coding DNA: TGTGCCAGCAGTCCTTTCGGGACTTCAATGAGGACCCAGTACTTC.

This clone was found once. This chain links TRBV6-1 with TRBJ1-2; D gene unclear. The CDR3 runs to 15 residues. Trimming took 8 bases from V and 1 from J, leaving 17 bases between them. Germline loops: CDR1 MNHNS, CDR2 SASEGT. As DNA, the CDR3 is TGTGCCAGCGCCCCGATGGTGGGCAGTAACTATGGCTACACCTTC. This gives the protein CASAPMVGSNYGYTF.

With respect to this clone: In the same sample, other DNA sequences code for this CDR3. This chain uses TRBV6-5 with TRBJ1-2; 8 nucleotides align to TRBD1. The CDR3 spans 16 residues. Trimming took 0 bases from V and 5 from J; bases not matched to a gene: 8. Germline V gene sequence: CDR1 MNHEY, CDR2 SVGAGI. The CDR3 protein is CASSYSTGQVNYGYTF. As DNA, the CDR3 is TGTGCCAGCAGTTACTCGACGGGACAGGTTAATTATGGCTACACCTTC.

The V call is TRBV19, the J call TRBJ2-7, with D perhaps TRBD2 (6 bases). The CDR3 has 15 amino acids. From germline, CDR1 is LNHDA and CDR2 SQIVND (reference sequence). V lost 9 bases to trimming and J lost 2 bases, with 20 bases between them. CDR3 residues: CASSLLPGLPYEQYF. DNA for the CDR3: TGTGCCAGCAGTCTCCTACCGGGACTCCCCTACGAGCAGTACTTC.